Many counts were recorded for the clone carrying this T cell receptor beta chain. The antigen is unknown. The data originate from a study of T-cell reconstitution after alpha-beta-depleted transplantation in children. Broader study findings: T-cell numbers and diversity, one year after transplant, stemmed largely from T cells that were newly produced.

The CDR3 length is 15 residues. Trimming took 3 bases from V and 9 from J; bases not matched to a gene: 11. CDR1 and CDR2 from the germline V gene are SQVTM and ANQGSEA. The library targeted TCRbeta and was prepared with unique molecular identifiers. TCRdb passed the PCR reads through MiXCR, listing each CDR3 protein once. In the table there are 5,500 to 8,500 distinct CDR3 sequences, approximately 5.1% of which are singletons. The sequence came from a child younger than two who had a stem cell transplant for acute myeloid leukemia, so the T cells may come from the graft donor. Sequencing used PBMCs, mostly from graft donor cells, obtained 180 days after TCRalphabeta/CD19-depleted stem cell transplant. V and J are TRBV29-1 and TRBJ2-1, with TRBD2 matching 10 bases. CDR3 DNA: TGCAGCGTTGATACTAGCGGGAATAGGGGTACTGAGCAGTTCTTC. It encodes CSVDTSGNRGTEQFF.